Below, 32 T cell receptor beta chains from the same sample are listed, as sequenced in a study of cytomegalovirus exposure and HLA in healthy donors. Primers for the PCR totalled 60 Vbeta and 13 Jbeta. The assay was immunoSEQ multiplex PCR, and TCRdb's table has in-frame clones only and misses some. The table lists 150,000 to 200,000 clones, around three quarters of them singletons. The material sequenced was PBMCs. These receptors all come from a woman in her forties in good health and CMV-seronegative.

The chain couples TRBV25-1 to TRBJ1-2; tentatively, D is TRBD1 (5 bases). Trimming removed 2 bases at V and 4 bases at J, with 11 bases between. Germline V gene lookup returns CDR1 MGHDK and CDR2 SYGVNS. CDR3 length equals 14 residues. The CDR3 is CASSEVGTSYGYTF. DNA for the CDR3: TGTGCCAGCAGTGAAGTCGGGACTTCCTATGGCTACACCTTC.

V is TRBV5-4 and J is TRBJ2-1; 9 bases match TRBD2. This CDR3 is 15 amino acids long. Germline CDR1 and CDR2: SGHNT and YYREEE (reference sequence). V lost 5 bases and J lost 2; bases outside the gene matches: 5. The CDR3 region has the DNA TGTGCCAGCAGTATAGCGGGAGTGGCCTACAATGAGCAGTTCTTC. Its protein is CASSIAGVAYNEQFF.

V is TRBV19 and J is TRBJ1-1; perhaps TRBD1 as D (5 bases). CDR3 length: 19 amino acids. From germline, CDR1 is LNHDA and CDR2 SQIVND (reference sequence). Trimming shortened V by 3 bases and J by 1 base, and 24 bases separated the two germline ends. The CDR3 sequence is CASSIRAGNLVSWNTEAFF. The CDR3, as DNA: TGTGCCAGTAGTATTCGGGCAGGGAATTTGGTAAGTTGGAACACTGAAGCTTTCTTT.

The V and J genes are TRBV7-8 and TRBJ2-7; perhaps TRBD2 as D (5 bases). The CDR3 runs to 15 residues. The V gene lost 2 bases and the J gene lost 2 bases, with 13 bases spanning the gap. From germline, CDR1 is SGHVS and CDR2 FQNEAQ. Written as DNA, the CDR3 is TGTGCCAGCAGCTTAATGGCAGCGACTACCTACGAGCAGTACTTC. Its translation is CASSLMAATTYEQYF.

V usage is TRBV28 and J usage is TRBJ1-2; no clear D. Per the germline V gene, CDR1 is MDHEN and CDR2 is SYDVKM. Trimming left V 8 bases short and J 1 base short, with 5 bases between. This CDR3 comprises 11 residues. The CDR3 DNA follows: TGTGCCAGCCGAGGTAACTATGGCTACACCTTC. It translates to CASRGNYGYTF.

The chain employs TRBV6-5 and TRBJ2-1, with 9 bases fitting TRBD2. The CDR3 is 15 amino acids. The junction had 4 bases not matched to a gene; V was cut back by 0 bases and J by 7 bases. CDR1 and CDR2 from the germline V gene are MNHEY and SVGAGI. In nucleotides, the CDR3 is TGTGCCAGCAGTTACTCGAGAGCGGGAGGTAATGAGCAGTTCTTC. Protein: CASSYSRAGGNEQFF.

This sequence joins TRBV27 and TRBJ1-1, with D possibly TRBD1 on 6 matching bases. V was pared by 0 bases and J by 11 bases, with 13 bases between. The CDR3 contains 13 residues. Germline loops: CDR1 MNHEY, CDR2 SMNVEV (reference sequence). CDR3 DNA sequence: TGTGCCAGCAGTTTATCACAGGGAATCCGCGCTTTCTTT. This translates into CASSLSQGIRAFF.

This clone was recorded only once. The chain has TRBV5-1 and TRBJ1-2; 11 bases map to TRBD1. V shed 0 bases and J 8 bases; nucleotides not matched to a gene: 6. Germline V gene lookup returns CDR1 SGHRS and CDR2 YFSETQ. The CDR3 spans 15 residues. The CDR3 protein is CASSLGTGGAGGYTF. Here the CDR3 DNA reads TGCGCCAGCAGCTTGGGGACAGGGGGCGCGGGAGGCTACACCTTC.

This clone was detected a few times. The chain couples TRBV5-6 to TRBJ2-3, with TRBD2 identical over 8 bases. Per germline, CDR1 SGHDT and CDR2 YYEEEE. The V segment lost 3 bases and the J segment 4 bases; nucleotides outside the gene matches: 7. This CDR3 is 15 amino acids long. This CDR3 is CASSSGLDMPDTQYF. CDR3 nucleotides: TGTGCCAGCAGCTCGGGACTAGATATGCCAGATACGCAGTATTTT. The full variable domain, its missing parts supplied by reference TRBV5-6 and TRBJ2-3, is DAGVTQSPTHLIKTRGQQVTLRCSPKSGHDTVSWYQQALGQGPQFIFQYYEEEERQRGNFPDRFSGHQFPNYSSELNVNALLLGDSALYLCASSSGLDMPDTQYFGPGTRLTVL.

This clone was counted once. The chain combines TRBV29-1 with TRBJ1-4, with D perhaps matching TRBD1 (5 bases). This CDR3 has 14 amino acids. Deletions cut 6 bases from V and 9 bases from J, with 20 bases between. Germline V gene lookup returns CDR1 SQVTM and CDR2 ANQGSEA. CDR3 in DNA: TGCAGCGTCCGGCAGGGAGGGAGTGGGAAAAAACTGTTTTTT. This gives the protein CSVRQGGSGKKLFF.

This chain joins TRBV18 and TRBJ1-2; TRBD1 aligns across 10 bases. CDR1 KGHSH and CDR2 LQKENI come from the germline V gene. This CDR3 is built from 16 residues. Trimming took 1 base from V and 2 from J; bases not matched to a gene: 4. The CDR3 DNA reads TGTGCCAGCTCACCACTGACGGGACAGGGGAACTATGGCTACACCTTC. This sequence encodes CASSPLTGQGNYGYTF.

The rearrangement uses TRBV6-6 and TRBJ2-7, with D hard to call. This CDR3 comprises 13 residues. The V end lost 0 bases, the J end lost 1 base, and 4 bases lay between the germline ends. Germline V lookup: CDR1 MNHNY, CDR2 SVGAGI (reference sequence). The CDR3 reads CASSYSQSYEQYF. The DNA for the CDR3 is TGTGCCAGCAGTTACTCACAATCCTACGAGCAGTACTTC.

The chain employs TRBV6-1 and TRBJ1-5; the D is unclear. The CDR3 has 15 residues. The germline V gene encodes CDR1 MNHNS and CDR2 SASEGT. Deletions cut 5 bases from V and 1 base from J, with 12 bases between. DNA of the CDR3: TGTGCCAGCAGTCCTACCGGGTTCAGCAATCAGCCCCAGCATTTT. It specifies CASSPTGFSNQPQHF.

In nucleotides, the CDR3 is TGTGCCAGCAGCGCTCGGGGGGGGGATACGCAGTATTTT. Its translation is CASSARGGDTQYF. This chain links TRBV5-6 with TRBJ2-3; 8 nucleotides line up with TRBD2. The CDR3 sequence is 13 residues long. CDR1 SGHDT and CDR2 YYEEEE come from the germline V gene. V lost 4 bases to trimming and J lost 6 bases; unmatched junction nucleotides: 4.

This clone came up a few times. The V and J genes are TRBV6-5 and TRBJ1-3; 9 nucleotides line up with TRBD1. Germline V gene lookup returns CDR1 MNHEY and CDR2 SVGAGI. Trimming removed 6 bases from V and 5 bases from J; junction bases left unmatched: 8. The CDR3 is 15 amino acids. The CDR3 bases are TGTGCCAGCAGCCGTGGACAGGGGCCTAGAAACACCATATATTTT. It specifies CASSRGQGPRNTIYF.

This clone was seen more than once but under ten times. The genes are TRBV5-1 and TRBJ1-3; possible D gene TRBD1, 6 bases. V shed 2 bases and J shed 2 bases, with 11 bases lying between them. Germline-derived CDR1 and CDR2 are SGHRS and YFSETQ. This CDR3 is built from 15 residues. DNA for the CDR3: TGCGCCAGCAGCTTTGAGGGGACAACTGGAAACACCATATATTTT. Encoded protein: CASSFEGTTGNTIYF.

The chain couples TRBV28 to TRBJ1-2; TRBD1 aligns across 8 bases. Germline V gives CDR1 MDHEN, CDR2 SYDVKM. CDR3 size: 13 residues. Trimming removed 3 bases from V and 7 bases from J; junction bases left unmatched: 4. The CDR3 DNA reads as TGTGCCAGCAGTTTCGGACAGGGCCTTGGCTACACCTTC. This sequence encodes CASSFGQGLGYTF.

A single count supports this clone. The V and J genes are TRBV5-8 and TRBJ2-7; D remains ambiguous. The V and J ends lost 0 bases and 3 bases respectively, with 7 bases between them. The CDR3 covers 13 residues. Germline assignment: CDR1 SGHTS and CDR2 YDEGEE. The CDR3 nucleotides read TGTGCCAGCAGCTTGGGGCAGTACTACGAGCAGTACTTC. Translation: CASSLGQYYEQYF.

This clone was recorded once. This rearrangement joins TRBV5-1 to TRBJ2-1, with 9 bases fitting TRBD1. The J segment lost 6 bases and the V segment lost 8 bases, leaving 6 bases of the junction unmatched. This CDR3 contains 13 residues. Germline assignment: CDR1 SGHRS and CDR2 YFSETQ. The CDR3, as DNA: TGCGCCAGTTATACGGACAGGGGCAATGAGCAGTTCTTC. It codes for CASYTDRGNEQFF.

The sample holds a few counts of this clone. The J gene is TRBJ2-1, the V gene TRBV18, with 7 bases aligning to TRBD1. Unmatched junction bases numbered 6, after V lost 6 bases and J lost 7 bases. The CDR3 covers 13 residues. Per the germline V gene, CDR1 is KGHSH and CDR2 is LQKENI. The DNA of the CDR3 is TGTGCCAGCTCCCTTGGGACAGCTAATGAGCAGTTCTTC. Encoded protein: CASSLGTANEQFF.

The chain uses TRBV7-2 and TRBJ1-5; maybe TRBD1 (5 bases). Germline V gives CDR1 SGHTA, CDR2 FQGNSA. This CDR3 comprises 14 residues. Trimming removed 1 base from V and 4 bases from J, with 8 bases in between. Written as DNA, the CDR3 is TGTGCCAGCAGCTTAGTCCACAGGAATCAGCCCCAGCATTTT. Translating gives CASSLVHRNQPQHF. Using reference TRBV7-2 and TRBJ1-5 for the parts outside the CDR3, the full variable domain is GAGVSQSPSNKVTEKGKDVELRCDPISGHTALYWYRQSLGQGLEFLIYFQGNSAPDKSGLPSDRFSAERTGGSVSTLTIQRTQQEDSAVYLCASSLVHRNQPQHFGDGTRLSIL.

The chain recombines TRBV9 with TRBJ2-1; D is undetermined. From germline, CDR1 is SGDLS and CDR2 YYNGEE. The CDR3 is 13 amino acids. V shed 0 bases and J shed 9 bases, with 10 bases lying between them. The CDR3 DNA is TGTGCCAGCAGCGTAGAGTGGTACGGTGAGCAGTTCTTC. Protein: CASSVEWYGEQFF.

V gene TRBV19 combines with J gene TRBJ1-1; D is perhaps TRBD1 (6 bases). The length of the CDR3 is 15 residues. CDR1 is LNHDA, CDR2 SQIVND, per germline (reference sequence). V was shortened by 5 bases and J by 6 bases, with 19 bases between the two germline ends. The CDR3 nucleotides are TGTGCCAGTAGTCCCCTCGCGGGGGGGGCTTCTGAAGCTTTCTTT. Translation: CASSPLAGGASEAFF.

The chain recombines TRBV2 with TRBJ2-5; 10 bases agree with TRBD2. The CDR3 is made up of 15 amino acids. Germline CDR1 and CDR2: SNHLY and FYNNEI. The V gene end was trimmed by 4 bases and the J gene end by 5 bases; junction bases not matched to a gene: 7. The CDR3 is CASSGLAGEEETQYF. The DNA for the CDR3 is TGTGCCAGCAGTGGGCTAGCGGGAGAGGAGGAGACCCAGTACTTC.

The chain couples TRBV30 to TRBJ1-2; the D gene is possibly TRBD1 (5 bases). Trimming removed 7 bases at V and 4 bases at J, with 16 bases between. The CDR3 spans 13 residues. Germline lookup yields CDR1 GTSNPN and CDR2 SVGIG (reference sequence). Here the CDR3 reads CASTRRGVYGYTF. The DNA for the CDR3 is TGTGCCTCTACTAGGAGGGGAGTCTATGGCTACACCTTC.

V and J are TRBV6-5 and TRBJ1-1, with D unclear. The CDR3 runs to 14 residues. Germline V gives CDR1 MNHEY, CDR2 SVGAGI. The V end lost 8 bases, the J end lost 3 bases, and 16 bases lay between the germline ends. The CDR3 region is CASSRRAGDTEAFF. The CDR3, as DNA: TGTGCCAGCTCCAGGAGGGCTGGGGACACTGAAGCTTTCTTT.

The V call is TRBV30, the J call TRBJ1-5, with 7 bases identical to TRBD1. Germline V gene data show CDR1 as GTSNPN and CDR2 as SVGIG (reference sequence). This CDR3 is 15 amino acids long. The V segment lost 1 base and the J segment 1 base; nucleotides outside the gene matches: 4. CDR3 DNA: TGTGCCTGGAGTGCCGAGGGACAGAGCAATCAGCCCCAGCATTTT. This sequence encodes CAWSAEGQSNQPQHF.

This sequence joins TRBV30 and TRBJ2-5, with 7 nucleotides matching TRBD2. The ends lost 0 bases at V and 13 bases at J; junction bases unmatched: 8. The germline CDR1 and CDR2 sequences are GTSNPN and SVGIG (reference sequence). The CDR3 has 12 residues. The CDR3 coding sequence is TGTGCCTGGAGTGTAGGGAGGGCTGGATGGTACTTC. Its translation is CAWSVGRAGWYF.

This sequence joins TRBV2 and TRBJ2-3; D is perhaps TRBD2 (7 bases). The germline V gene encodes CDR1 SNHLY and CDR2 FYNNEI. V lost 6 bases and J 0 bases, leaving 10 bases between the germline ends. CDR3 length equals 14 residues. CDR3 sequence: CASRGGASTDTQYF. In nucleotides, the CDR3 is TGTGCCAGCAGGGGGGGGGCTAGCACAGATACGCAGTATTTT.

The chain combines TRBV5-4 with TRBJ2-5, with 8 bases identical to TRBD1. The germline gives CDR1 SGHNT, CDR2 YYREEE (reference sequence). The CDR3 length is 15 residues. The ends lost 4 bases at V and 5 bases at J; junction bases unmatched: 10. This CDR3 reads CASSEGQGIWETQYF. CDR3 sequence (DNA): TGTGCCAGCAGCGAAGGACAGGGTATCTGGGAGACCCAGTACTTC. Complete variable domain (other parts from reference TRBV5-4 and TRBJ2-5): ETGVTQSPTHLIKTRGQQVTLRCSSQSGHNTVSWYQQALGQGPQFIFQYYREEENGRGNFPPRFSGLQFPNYSSELNVNALELDDSALYLCASSEGQGIWETQYFGPGTRLLVL.

This chain connects TRBV5-4 to TRBJ1-1, with 9 bases lining up with TRBD1. The CDR3 contains 18 residues. V lost 4 bases, J lost 8 bases, and 21 bases stayed unmatched. Looked up from germline, CDR1 is SGHNT and CDR2 is YYREEE (reference sequence). This chain's CDR3 is CASSRESGTGSRPLEAFF. The CDR3 nucleotides read TGTGCCAGCAGCCGAGAGAGCGGGACAGGGTCGCGGCCTTTAGAAGCTTTCTTT.

The chain links TRBV9 to TRBJ2-7, with TRBD1 matching over 8 bases. Germline V gene lookup returns CDR1 SGDLS and CDR2 YYNGEE. V lost 0 bases to trimming and J lost 1 base; unmatched junction nucleotides: 3. CDR3 length equals 15 residues. In DNA, the CDR3 is TGTGCCAGCAGCGTAGCCGGGACAGGATCCTACGAGCAGTACTTC. Its protein is CASSVAGTGSYEQYF. The whole variable domain, remainder taken from reference TRBV9 and TRBJ2-7, is DSGVTQTPKHLITATGQRVTLRCSPRSGDLSVYWYQQSLDQGLQFLIQYYNGEERAKGNILERFSAQQFPDLHSELNLSSLELGDSALYFCASSVAGTGSYEQYFGPGTRLTVT.